A selection of T cell receptor beta chains follows, all from one sample in a study of blood T cell repertoires in COVID-19. The repertoire was sequenced with immunoSEQ multiplex PCR; TCRdb's copy has only in-frame clones and lacks some. The data contain some 140,000 clones, 70% to 80% of them seen just once; the ten biggest clones take up roughly 11%. The sample comprised peripheral blood. All receptors come from a man in his 60s who had recovered from COVID-19. CDR3s include the opening cysteine and the closing phenylalanine or tryptophan. The order of the fields is V gene, D gene, clone size, J gene, CDR3 protein, CDR3 DNA. D genes are given only for firm matches. Part of the rows lack a size; the others show once, few, many or a class for expanded clones.

TRBV19,NA,once,TRBJ2-2,CASSIGGLNTGELFF,TGTGCCAGTAGTATAGGGGGACTGAACACCGGGGAGCTGTTTTTT
TRBV7-2,NA,NA,TRBJ2-1,CASSSFPSAQFF,TGTGCCAGCAGCTCCTTCCCTAGCGCGCAGTTCTTC
TRBV12-3/TRBV12-4,TRBD1,NA,TRBJ2-7,CASSARGHEQYF,TGTGCCAGCAGTGCCAGGGGGCACGAGCAGTACTTC
TRBV15,TRBD2,NA,TRBJ2-1,CATSRDRLAGGYEQFF,TGTGCCACCAGCAGAGATAGGCTAGCGGGGGGGTATGAGCAGTTCTTC
TRBV27,NA,once,TRBJ2-3,CASTLRGIPADTQYF,TGTGCCAGCACTTTAAGGGGGATCCCGGCAGATACGCAGTATTTT
TRBV2,TRBD1,NA,TRBJ1-3,CASSVDRGRPSGNTIYF,TGTGCCAGCAGTGTAGACAGGGGGCGACCCTCTGGAAACACCATATATTTT
TRBV28,NA,few,TRBJ1-2,CASSLMAEYYGYTF,TGTGCCAGCAGTTTAATGGCAGAATACTATGGCTACACCTTC
TRBV2,TRBD1,NA,TRBJ1-6,CASSFVPGQGSPLHF,TGTGCCAGCAGCTTTGTTCCGGGACAGGGTTCACCCCTCCACTTT
TRBV7-2,NA,NA,TRBJ2-2,CASSLESGEEAGELFF,TGTGCCAGCAGCTTAGAGTCGGGGGAGGAGGCCGGGGAGCTGTTTTTT
TRBV11-1,NA,NA,TRBJ2-5,CASSLYPADLQETQYF,TGTGCCAGCAGCTTATATCCGGCAGACTTACAAGAGACCCAGTACTTC
TRBV28,NA,NA,TRBJ1-3,CASSDPTGGRSGNTIYF,TGTGCCAGCAGTGATCCTACAGGAGGGAGGTCTGGAAACACCATATATTTT
TRBV7-3,NA,NA,TRBJ2-2,CASSRDSDTGELFF,TGTGCCAGCAGTCGGGACTCTGACACCGGGGAGCTGTTTTTT
TRBV4-1,TRBD2,NA,TRBJ2-2,CASTGTSGGANTGELFF,TGCGCCAGCACCGGGACTAGCGGGGGGGCCAACACCGGGGAGCTGTTTTTT
TRBV10-3,TRBD1,NA,TRBJ2-3,CAISDPDRGRDTDTQYF,TGTGCCATCAGTGACCCGGACAGGGGGCGGGACACAGATACGCAGTATTTT
TRBV28,TRBD2,few,TRBJ2-3,CASSAARREDPTDTQYF,TGTGCCAGCAGTGCGGCTCGGCGGGAGGATCCCACAGATACGCAGTATTTT
TRBV27,NA,few,TRBJ1-2,CASSPGFGFYTF,TGTGCCAGCAGCCCAGGTTTCGGTTTCTACACCTTC
TRBV6-5,NA,NA,TRBJ2-5,CATRRLPEETQYF,TGTGCCACCCGGAGACTTCCCGAGGAGACCCAGTACTTC
TRBV19,TRBD1,NA,TRBJ1-2,CASSFRDSEFYGYTF,TGTGCCAGTAGCTTTAGGGACAGCGAATTCTATGGCTACACCTTC
TRBV28,NA,NA,TRBJ1-5,CASGQRAQHF,TGTGCCAGCGGCCAGCGGGCCCAGCATTTT
TRBV11-3,TRBD1,NA,TRBJ2-2,CASSKTGDTGELFF,TGTGCCAGCAGCAAGACAGGGGACACCGGGGAGCTGTTTTTT
TRBV28,NA,NA,TRBJ1-1,CASSPPTGNTEAFF,TGTGCCAGCAGTCCCCCGACGGGGAACACTGAAGCTTTCTTT
TRBV6-5,TRBD2,NA,TRBJ2-7,CASRTGGTYEQYF,TGTGCCAGCAGAACGGGAGGGACCTACGAGCAGTACTTC
TRBV5-1,NA,many,TRBJ1-1,CASSSMTGVTEAFF,TGCGCCAGCAGCTCTATGACAGGCGTCACTGAAGCTTTCTTT
TRBV5-6,NA,NA,TRBJ1-5,CASSRGGQYSNQPQHF,TGTGCCAGCAGCCGCGGCGGGCAGTATAGCAATCAGCCCCAGCATTTT
TRBV4-3,NA,NA,TRBJ2-4,CASSQEPMFPGNIQYF,TGCGCCAGCAGCCAAGAACCAATGTTCCCGGGAAACATTCAGTACTTC
TRBV28,NA,NA,TRBJ1-2,CASSLNLQGRNGYTF,TGTGCCAGCAGTTTAAACCTCCAGGGAAGGAATGGCTACACCTTC
TRBV7-2,TRBD1,once,TRBJ2-7,CASSLGTGGSYEQYF,TGTGCCAGCAGCTTAGGTACAGGGGGCTCCTACGAGCAGTACTTC
TRBV6-6,NA,once,TRBJ2-1,CASSRLQPVRGIPTYNEQFF,TGTGCCAGCAGTCGGCTTCAACCGGTTAGGGGGATCCCTACCTACAATGAGCAGTTCTTC
TRBV4-3,TRBD2,NA,TRBJ2-1,CASSHGRAGNEQFF,TGCGCCAGCAGCCATGGGAGGGCCGGCAATGAGCAGTTCTTC
TRBV2,NA,once,TRBJ2-2,CASSGLRGSNTGELFF,TGTGCCAGCAGTGGCCTCCGGGGGTCGAACACCGGGGAGCTGTTTTTT
TRBV6-6,TRBD1,NA,TRBJ1-5,CASSYSRQGNNQPQHF,TGTGCCAGCAGTTACTCGAGACAGGGAAACAATCAGCCCCAGCATTTT
TRBV6-2/TRBV6-3,NA,NA,TRBJ1-5,CASSHLDTNQPQHF,TGTGCCAGCAGTCACCTGGACACCAATCAGCCCCAGCATTTT
TRBV27,TRBD2,NA,TRBJ2-5,CASRGSGLETQYF,TGTGCCAGCCGCGGGAGTGGATTGGAGACCCAGTACTTC
TRBV10-3,TRBD1,NA,TRBJ1-4,CAISQTGGGEKLFF,TGTGCCATCAGCCAGACAGGGGGTGGTGAAAAACTGTTTTTT
TRBV6-5,TRBD1,NA,TRBJ1-1,CASGQGPNTEAFF,TGTGCCAGCGGACAGGGTCCGAACACTGAAGCTTTCTTT
TRBV19,NA,NA,TRBJ2-3,CASSIEDTQYF,TGTGCCAGTAGTATTGAGGATACGCAGTATTTT
TRBV5-1,TRBD1,NA,TRBJ1-2,CASSSGQGVRGYTF,TGCGCCAGCAGCTCCGGACAGGGGGTTAGAGGCTACACCTTC
TRBV6-1,TRBD1,NA,TRBJ1-2,CASSARRQGANYGYTF,TGTGCCAGCAGTGCCCGACGACAGGGCGCCAACTATGGCTACACCTTC
TRBV5-1,TRBD1,NA,TRBJ2-7,CASSLTPGTGGEQYF,TGCGCCAGCAGCCTTACTCCCGGGACAGGGGGCGAGCAGTACTTC
TRBV4-3,TRBD1,NA,TRBJ2-7,CASSQKDRGSHEQYF,TGCGCCAGCAGCCAAAAGGACAGGGGTTCCCACGAGCAGTACTTC
TRBV5-5,NA,NA,TRBJ2-3,CASSLGLGGSTDTQYF,TGTGCCAGCAGCTTGGGTTTGGGGGGATCCACAGATACGCAGTATTTT
TRBV9,NA,NA,TRBJ2-3,CASSRGAGSPDTQYF,TGTGCCAGCTCCCGAGGGGCCGGGAGCCCAGATACGCAGTATTTT
TRBV6-5,TRBD1,NA,TRBJ2-7,CASRDRDSSYEQYF,TGTGCCAGCAGAGACCGGGACAGCTCCTACGAGCAGTACTTC
TRBV30,TRBD1,many,TRBJ1-6,CAWSAGQDNSPLHF,TGTGCCTGGAGCGCTGGACAGGATAATTCACCCCTCCACTTT
TRBV7-7,TRBD2,NA,TRBJ2-5,CASSLGLAGGQETQYF,TGTGCTAGCAGCTTAGGACTAGCGGGGGGTCAAGAGACCCAGTACTTC
TRBV9,TRBD2,NA,TRBJ2-3,CASSTAGGTDTQYF,TGTGCCAGCAGCACCGCGGGGGGAACAGATACGCAGTATTTT
TRBV7-8,NA,NA,TRBJ2-2,CASSLAGGGNTGELFF,TGTGCCAGCAGCTTAGCGGGAGGGGGAAACACCGGGGAGCTGTTTTTT
TRBV10-3,NA,NA,TRBJ1-2,CALGQGTANYGYTF,TGTGCCCTGGGGCAGGGGACGGCTAACTATGGCTACACCTTC
TRBV28,TRBD1,once,TRBJ1-3,CASSLLPTGPGNTIYF,TGTGCCAGCAGTTTGCTCCCGACAGGGCCTGGAAACACCATATATTTT
TRBV11-2,NA,NA,TRBJ1-1,CASSLGQPLGAFF,TGTGCCAGCAGCTTAGGACAGCCCTTAGGAGCTTTCTTT
TRBV7-2,NA,NA,TRBJ2-7,CASSPRQATYEQYF,TGTGCCAGCAGCCCCCGCCAGGCTACCTACGAGCAGTACTTC
TRBV7-8,NA,few,TRBJ2-1,CAGQRAGEYYNEQFF,TGTGCCGGCCAGCGGGCAGGCGAGTACTACAATGAGCAGTTCTTC
TRBV4-1,NA,few,TRBJ1-3,CASSSWGLGNTIYF,TGCGCCAGCAGCTCTTGGGGGCTCGGAAACACCATATATTTT
TRBV7-9,NA,NA,TRBJ2-5,CASSLTQGRETQYF,TGTGCCAGCAGCTTAACACAGGGAAGAGAGACCCAGTACTTC
TRBV5-1,NA,NA,TRBJ2-3,CASSLDGHLYTDTQYF,TGCGCCAGCAGCTTGGACGGACACCTTTACACAGATACGCAGTATTTT
TRBV5-4,TRBD1,NA,TRBJ1-4,CASSSPGQGNEKLFF,TGTGCCAGCAGCTCTCCGGGACAGGGGAATGAAAAACTGTTTTTT
TRBV7-2,NA,NA,TRBJ1-6,CASSLVAGTLHF,TGTGCCAGCAGCTTAGTGGCAGGGACCCTCCACTTT
TRBV4-2,NA,NA,TRBJ2-1,CASSQGQVYNEQFF,TGTGCCAGCAGCCAAGGACAGGTTTACAATGAGCAGTTCTTC
TRBV7-2,NA,NA,TRBJ2-1,CASSLAEWNEQFF,TGTGCCAGCAGCTTAGCAGAGTGGAATGAGCAGTTCTTC